A single sample is the source of the 22 T cell receptor beta chains below, sequenced in a study of blood T cell repertoires in COVID-19. Measured with immunoSEQ multiplex PCR; TCRdb has only the in-frame clones, and not every one. Of 300,000 to 350,000 clones listed, 80% to 90% are singletons. The sample consisted of PBMCs or T cells enriched from blood (not recorded which). These receptors were collected from a woman aged 40 to 50 with acute COVID-19.

The chain employs TRBV3-1 (or the pseudogene TRBV3-2) and TRBJ2-3, with 10 nucleotides matching TRBD2. J was trimmed by 1 base and V by 4 bases; bases with no gene match: 5. The CDR3 loop spans 16 amino acids. Germline V CDR1 and CDR2: LGHDT, YNNKEL (reference sequence). CDR3 coding DNA: TGTGCCAGCAGCCTCACCGGGACTAGCGGCACAGATACGCAGTATTTT. Translating gives CASSLTGTSGTDTQYF.

The rearrangement joins TRBV5-4 to TRBJ2-5; maybe TRBD1 (6 bases). Trimming took off 4 bases at V and 1 base at J, with 14 bases between the two ends. The germline V gene has CDR1 SGHNT and CDR2 YYREEE (reference sequence). This CDR3 is built from 15 residues. The CDR3 region is CASSRVRQAQETQYF. CDR3 DNA: TGTGCCAGCAGCAGAGTACGACAGGCCCAAGAGACCCAGTACTTC. Variable domain in full (rest from reference TRBV5-4 and TRBJ2-5): ETGVTQSPTHLIKTRGQQVTLRCSSQSGHNTVSWYQQALGQGPQFIFQYYREEENGRGNFPPRFSGLQFPNYSSELNVNALELDDSALYLCASSRVRQAQETQYFGPGTRLLVL.

The chain has TRBV28 and TRBJ2-2, with TRBD1 identical over 7 bases. The V gene end was trimmed by 4 bases and the J gene end by 8 bases; junction bases not matched to a gene: 13. The germline V gene encodes CDR1 MDHEN and CDR2 SYDVKM. This CDR3 spans 16 amino acids. CDR3 in amino acids: CASSSDRARSRGELFF. The CDR3 region has the DNA TGTGCCAGCAGTTCCGACAGGGCCAGATCTAGAGGGGAGCTGTTTTTT.

Only a few counts were recorded for this clone. The chain couples TRBV19 to TRBJ1-1; TRBD1 agrees at 7 bases. The CDR3 is 16 residues long. Trimming cost V 1 base and J 6 bases; bases outside gene matches: 11. Per germline, CDR1 LNHDA and CDR2 SQIVND (reference sequence). The CDR3 region has the DNA TGTGCCAGTAGTATAGGTCCGCAGGGGGGCTATGCTGAAGCTTTCTTT. It yields the protein CASSIGPQGGYAEAFF.

This CDR3 is CASSETLGDTQYF. The CDR3, as DNA: TGTGCCAGCAGTGAAACTCTCGGAGATACGCAGTATTTT. This rearrangement joins TRBV6-1 to TRBJ2-3; D remains ambiguous. The CDR3 runs to 13 residues. The V end lost 2 bases, the J end lost 5 bases, and 8 bases lay between the germline ends. Germline V gives CDR1 MNHNS, CDR2 SASEGT.

CDR3: CASSSEQGADEQFF. DNA for the CDR3: TGTGCCAGCAGCTCTGAACAGGGGGCGGATGAGCAGTTCTTC. The rearrangement uses TRBV5-4 and TRBJ2-1, with 9 bases lining up with TRBD1. Per the germline V gene, CDR1 is SGHNT and CDR2 is YYREEE (reference sequence). The ends lost 3 bases at V and 8 bases at J; junction bases unmatched: 6. The CDR3 is made up of 14 amino acids.

This chain links TRBV11-3 with TRBJ2-7, with D unresolved. Germline lookup yields CDR1 SGHNT and CDR2 YENEEA. V lost 5 bases, J lost 3 bases, and 11 bases lay in between. The CDR3 is 13 residues long. For the CDR3, the DNA is TGTGCCAGCAGCCCAGATTCGGGCTACGAGCAGTACTTC. The encoded protein is CASSPDSGYEQYF.

The V call is TRBV7-9, the J call TRBJ2-1, with TRBD2 matching 10 bases. Germline V lookup: CDR1 SEHNR, CDR2 FQNEAQ (reference sequence). With 5 bases clipped from V and 5 bases from J, the junction kept 12 bases outside the gene matches. CDR3 length: 17 residues. CDR3 DNA: TGTGCCAGCAGCCCGGACCTGCTAGCGGGAGAGGACAATGAGCAGTTCTTC. As protein: CASSPDLLAGEDNEQFF. Based on the CDR3 plus reference TRBV7-9 and TRBJ2-1, the full variable domain is DTGVSQNPRHKITKRGQNVTFRCDPISEHNRLYWYRQTLGQGPEFLTYFQNEAQLEKSRLLSDRFSAERPKGSFSTLEIQRTEQGDSAMYLCASSPDLLAGEDNEQFFGPGTRLTVL.

This clone occurred a few times. This rearrangement joins TRBV14 to TRBJ1-2, with TRBD1 matching over 7 bases. This CDR3 has 18 amino acids. J was trimmed by 2 bases and V by 4 bases; bases with no gene match: 16. Germline V lookup: CDR1 SGHDN, CDR2 FVKESK. CDR3 loop: CASSLGLVPGQRNYGYTF. CDR3 nucleotide sequence: TGTGCCAGCAGCCTCGGATTGGTACCGGGACAGAGAAACTATGGCTACACCTTC.

This clone turned up a few times. The chain carries TRBV19 and TRBJ2-7; unclear D gene. The CDR3 sequence is 12 residues long. From germline, CDR1 is LNHDA and CDR2 SQIVND (reference sequence). V lost 1 base and J 2 bases, leaving 3 bases between the germline ends. CDR3 bases: TGTGCCAGTAGTATAGTCACCTACGAGCAGTACTTC. Protein: CASSIVTYEQYF.

As concerns this clone: Other nucleotide sequences from this sample produce the same CDR3. This chain joins TRBV7-2 and TRBJ2-7, with 8 bases aligning to TRBD2. Looked up from germline, CDR1 is SGHTA and CDR2 is FQGNSA. J gave up 4 bases and V 4 bases, and 3 bases lay outside the gene matches. This CDR3 has 13 amino acids. The CDR3 DNA reads as TGTGCCAGCAGCTCAACTAGCGGATACGAGCAGTACTTC. It translates to CASSSTSGYEQYF.

V usage is TRBV5-6 and J usage is TRBJ1-3; a weak D match, TRBD1 (6 bases). Trimming took 4 bases from V and 0 from J, leaving 11 bases between them. The V gene's germline CDR1 is SGHDT and CDR2 YYEEEE. This CDR3 comprises 15 residues. This chain's CDR3 is CASSTGTLSGNTIYF. The CDR3 DNA sequence: TGTGCCAGCAGCACAGGGACCCTCTCTGGAAACACCATATATTTT.

The chain uses TRBV5-1 and TRBJ2-7; 11 bases line up with TRBD1. The junction had 13 bases not matched to a gene; V was cut back by 7 bases and J by 4 bases. From germline, CDR1 is SGHRS and CDR2 YFSETQ. CDR3 size: 16 residues. CDR3 bases: TGCGCCAGCTCTTCGGGTCCGGGACAGGGGGGATACGAGCAGTACTTC. The encoded protein is CASSSGPGQGGYEQYF.

For this clone: Other nucleotide sequences in the sample specify the same CDR3. The chain joins TRBV6-5 to TRBJ1-1; D not certain. CDR1 is MNHEY and CDR2 is SVGAGI in the germline V gene. Trimming left V 0 bases short and J 1 base short, with 9 bases between. There are 15 residues in the CDR3. The CDR3 region is CASSYSGSGNTEAFF. CDR3 nucleotides: TGTGCCAGCAGTTACTCAGGTTCAGGGAACACTGAAGCTTTCTTT.

V gene TRBV5-4 combines with J gene TRBJ1-3; D perhaps matches TRBD1 (5 bases). This CDR3 has 16 residues. Germline values: CDR1 SGHNT, CDR2 YYREEE (reference sequence). Trimming left V 2 bases short and J 1 base short, with 13 bases between. The CDR3 DNA reads as TGTGCCAGCAGCTTAGTCCCCGGGGGGTCTGGAAACACCATATATTTT. Translating it yields CASSLVPGGSGNTIYF.

The chain uses TRBV12-3 or TRBV12-4 and TRBJ1-2; TRBD1 might be the D (6 bases). This CDR3 region has 12 residues. V was trimmed by 8 bases and J by 3 bases, leaving 10 bases between them. CDR3 region: CASGYRDYGYTF. CDR3 nucleotides: TGTGCCAGCGGATACAGGGACTATGGCTACACCTTC.

As concerns this clone: Different DNA sequences within this sample yield the same CDR3. J is TRBJ1-2 and V is TRBV27; D is undetermined. Germline V gene data show CDR1 as MNHEY and CDR2 as SMNVEV (reference sequence). With 3 bases removed from V and 1 base from J, the gap between germline ends came to 6 bases. CDR3 length: 13 amino acids. CDR3 DNA: TGTGCCAGCAGTTTCAATAGTAACTATGGCTACACCTTC. The encoded protein is CASSFNSNYGYTF.

The chain carries TRBV29-1 and TRBJ1-6; the D gene is possibly TRBD1 (5 bases). Trimming left V 4 bases short and J 14 bases short, with 12 bases between. This CDR3 is built from 11 residues. The germline CDR1 and CDR2 sequences are SQVTM and ANQGSEA. CDR3 in DNA: TGCAGCGTTGCGATGGGGGGTTCCCTCCACTTT. It codes for CSVAMGGSLHF.

Details on this clone: Different DNA sequences within this sample yield the same CDR3. The chain is built from TRBV7-2 and TRBJ1-1; D not certain. Germline V gene sequence: CDR1 SGHTA, CDR2 FQGNSA. The CDR3 contains 13 residues. Trimming took 3 bases from V and 1 from J, leaving 6 bases between them. The CDR3 coding sequence is TGTGCCAGCAGCTTGGGCAGGAACACTGAAGCTTTCTTT. The encoded protein is CASSLGRNTEAFF.

This sequence joins TRBV18 and TRBJ1-1; 7 bases are a match to TRBD1. The CDR3 consists of 16 residues. Germline values: CDR1 KGHSH, CDR2 LQKENI. V lost 3 bases and J lost 5; bases outside the gene matches: 12. CDR3: CASSPDHRGVVTEAFF. For the CDR3, the DNA is TGTGCCAGCTCACCCGATCACAGGGGTGTGGTTACTGAAGCTTTCTTT.

V is TRBV19 and J is TRBJ2-7; D might be TRBD1 (6 bases). The CDR3 contains 15 residues. Trimming shortened V by 3 bases and J by 4 bases, and 16 bases separated the two germline ends. The germline V gene encodes CDR1 LNHDA and CDR2 SQIVND (reference sequence). The CDR3 region is CASSISGQSSYEQYF. The CDR3 DNA sequence: TGTGCCAGTAGTATTTCCGGACAGAGCTCGTACGAGCAGTACTTC.

V gene TRBV9 combines with J gene TRBJ2-1; 7 bases fit TRBD2. This CDR3 has 17 amino acids. Germline V gene lookup returns CDR1 SGDLS and CDR2 YYNGEE. J lost 6 bases, V lost 0 bases, and 12 bases had no gene match. The DNA for the CDR3 is TGTGCCAGCAGCGTAGGAGGGACTAAGCGGGGTACCAATGAGCAGTTCTTC. It is translated as CASSVGGTKRGTNEQFF.